This T cell receptor beta chain emerged from a study of blood T cell repertoires in COVID-19. About the study: There were acute and convalescent COVID-19 samples, and they came from the United States, Italy and Spain. Sources were T cells, B-cell-depleted T cells, or PBMCs; the material itself was cDNA or gDNA.

In the study's own analysis: Amplifying reference gene primers gave estimates of nucleated cell counts. The method was immunoSEQ multiplex PCR; TCRdb's version includes in-frame clones alone and lacks a portion of them. The V and J calls and the clone size are those of that table, but D and trimming were determined from the DNA. The data contain around 100,000 clones, over 75% of them seen just once; the ten biggest clones take up 8.5% to 14%. The sequenced sample was peripheral blood. The source is a man aged 80 or over with acute or convalescent COVID-19.

The CDR3 DNA reads TGTGCCAGCAGCCGGTCGTGGGGGGACACTGAAGCTTTCTTT. Protein: CASSRSWGDTEAFF. The chain couples TRBV3-1 (or the pseudogene TRBV3-2) to TRBJ1-1; D is possibly TRBD1 (5 bases). The length of the CDR3 is 14 residues. Germline CDR1 and CDR2: LGHDT and YNNKEL (reference sequence). V was trimmed by 4 bases and J by 3 bases, leaving 12 bases between them.